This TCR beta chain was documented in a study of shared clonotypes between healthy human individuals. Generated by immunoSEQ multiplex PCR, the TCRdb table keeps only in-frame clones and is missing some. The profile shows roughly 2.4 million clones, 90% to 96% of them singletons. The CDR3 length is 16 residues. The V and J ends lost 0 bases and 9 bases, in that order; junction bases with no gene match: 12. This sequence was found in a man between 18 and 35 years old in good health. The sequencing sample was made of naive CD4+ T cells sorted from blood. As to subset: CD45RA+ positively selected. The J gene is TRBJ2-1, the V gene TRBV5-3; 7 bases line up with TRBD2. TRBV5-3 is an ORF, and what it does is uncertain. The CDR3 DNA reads TGTGCCAGAAGCTTGGTTTCGAGGGAGGGCTACTGTGAGCAGTTCTTC. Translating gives CARSLVSREGYCEQFF.